This T cell receptor (beta chain) was recorded in a study of human T cells and chemical hapten exposure. The germline CDR1 and CDR2 sequences are MNHEY and SMNVEV (reference sequence). V dropped 2 bases and J dropped 2; count of bases not matched to a gene: 2. The CDR3 loop spans 16 amino acids. From the RACE reads, TCRdb called clonotypes with MiXCR, one entry per CDR3 protein. The table shows approximately 70,000 distinct CDR3 sequences, with roughly 9.8% occurring only once. This clonotype was observed many times. As to time point: patch test 1, 2 weeks after DPC sensitization. Treatment here: therapeutic diphenylcyclopropenone sensitization with weekly scalp DPC.

Material: whole blood, obtained in connection with sensitization to the hapten diphenylcyclopropenone (DPC). This receptor was taken from a woman aged 40 to 49 with alopecia areata. Some clones in this sample may be carry-over from other donors' samples. The chain carries TRBV27 and TRBJ2-3; 12 bases map to TRBD2. The chain's CDR3 is CASSLLAGGHTDTQYF. DNA of the CDR3: TGTGCCAGCAGTTTACTAGCGGGGGGGCACACAGATACGCAGTATTTT.